This TCR beta chain was profiled in a study of blood T cell repertoires in COVID-19. About the research overall: COVID-19 samples, acute and convalescent, were from the United States, Italy and Spain. Nucleic acid was either cDNA or gDNA, and it came from T cells, B-cell-depleted T cells, or PBMCs.

V was cut by 1 base and J by 0 bases, with 21 bases left in between. There are 19 residues in the CDR3. Germline V gene lookup returns CDR1 SGHVS and CDR2 FNYEAQ. Per the authors' pipeline: Quantification of nucleated cells was approximated via reference gene primer amplification. This table comes from immunoSEQ multiplex PCR, and its TCRdb copy is limited to in-frame clones, with some not included. The V and J calls and clone size are taken from that table; D and trimming were inferred from the DNA. This sample has 200,000 to 250,000 clones; 85% occur once, and the top ten carry around 0.97%. The sequencing input was peripheral blood. The chain links TRBV7-6 to TRBJ2-5, with D perhaps matching TRBD1 (7 bases). This TCR came from a man aged 35 to 55 with acute or convalescent COVID-19. The CDR3 DNA follows: TGTGCCAGCAGCTTAGTCGGCTACAGGGGCGGGAAAAACCAAGAGACCCAGTACTTC. Its translation is CASSLVGYRGGKNQETQYF.